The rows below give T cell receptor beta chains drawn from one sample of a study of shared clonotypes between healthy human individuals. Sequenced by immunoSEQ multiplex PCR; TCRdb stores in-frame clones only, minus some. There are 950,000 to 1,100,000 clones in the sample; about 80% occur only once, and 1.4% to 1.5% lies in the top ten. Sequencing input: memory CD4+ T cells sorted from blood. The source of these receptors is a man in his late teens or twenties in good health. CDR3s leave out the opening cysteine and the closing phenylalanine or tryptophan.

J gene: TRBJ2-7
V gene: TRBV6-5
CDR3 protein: ASKGENYEQY

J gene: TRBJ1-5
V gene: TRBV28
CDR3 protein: ASSLVRDRAQPQH

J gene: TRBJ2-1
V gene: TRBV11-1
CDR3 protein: ASSLAFWDNEQF

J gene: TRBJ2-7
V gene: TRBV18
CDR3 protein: ASSPRGGSYEQY

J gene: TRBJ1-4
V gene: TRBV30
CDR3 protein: AWSGAGRVNEKLF

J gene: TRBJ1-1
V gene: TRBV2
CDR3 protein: ASSTRTEAF

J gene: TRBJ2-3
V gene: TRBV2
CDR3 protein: ASSDGISDTQY

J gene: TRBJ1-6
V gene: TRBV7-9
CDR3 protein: ASSLWDRDNSPLH

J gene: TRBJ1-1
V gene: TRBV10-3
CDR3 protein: AIREALGVLNTEAF

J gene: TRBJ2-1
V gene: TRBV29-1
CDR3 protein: SVDRGYGNEQF

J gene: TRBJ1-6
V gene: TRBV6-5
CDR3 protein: ASSRTSNSPLH

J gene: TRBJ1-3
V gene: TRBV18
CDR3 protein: ASSPTGTRGNTIY

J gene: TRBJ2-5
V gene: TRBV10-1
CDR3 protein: ASSEYASGLQETQY

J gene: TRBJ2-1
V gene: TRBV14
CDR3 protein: ASSRADYNEQF

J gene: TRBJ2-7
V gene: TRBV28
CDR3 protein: ASSFRSGRGTFSYEQY

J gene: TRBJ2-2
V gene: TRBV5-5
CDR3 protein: ASCAQGSTGELF

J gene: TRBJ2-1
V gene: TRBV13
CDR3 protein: ASSDGPGEQF

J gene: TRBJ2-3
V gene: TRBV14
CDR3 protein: ASSERERGVTDTQY

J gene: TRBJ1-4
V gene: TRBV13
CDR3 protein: ASALRGRSDEKLF

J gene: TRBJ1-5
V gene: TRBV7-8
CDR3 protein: ASSRSEGNQPQH

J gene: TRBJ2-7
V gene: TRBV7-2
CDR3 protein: ASSSGLAGATEEQY

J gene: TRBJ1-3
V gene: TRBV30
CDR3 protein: AWEEGNTGNTIY

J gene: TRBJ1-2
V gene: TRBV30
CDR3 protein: AGAFYGYT

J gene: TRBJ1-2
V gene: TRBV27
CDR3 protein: ASSFVSQGSPGYGYT

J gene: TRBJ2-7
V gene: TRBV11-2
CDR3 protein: ASSLGEQGRYEQY

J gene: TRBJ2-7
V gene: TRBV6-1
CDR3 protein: ASKGQVYEQY

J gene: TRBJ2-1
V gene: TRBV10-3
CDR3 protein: AISRADEQF

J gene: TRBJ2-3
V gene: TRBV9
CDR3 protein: ASSPGLAGFQTDTQY

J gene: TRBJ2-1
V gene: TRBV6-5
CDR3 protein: ASSGQGIGNEQF

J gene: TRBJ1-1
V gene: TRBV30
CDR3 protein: AWRLQGDTEAF

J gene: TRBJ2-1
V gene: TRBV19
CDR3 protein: ASRASGLSYNEQF

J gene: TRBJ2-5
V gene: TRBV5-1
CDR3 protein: ASRPTGSGETQY

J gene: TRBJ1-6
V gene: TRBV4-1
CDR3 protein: ASSTWEDNSPLH

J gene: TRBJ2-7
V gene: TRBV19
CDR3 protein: ASSSIGSYEQY

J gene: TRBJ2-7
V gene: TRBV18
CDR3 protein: ASSPQQGGNYEQY

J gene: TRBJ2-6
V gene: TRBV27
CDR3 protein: ASSSAQGSNVLT

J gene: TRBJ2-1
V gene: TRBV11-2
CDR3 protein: ASSLFVGGVNEQF

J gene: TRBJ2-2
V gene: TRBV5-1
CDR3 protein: ASSYGQNTGELF

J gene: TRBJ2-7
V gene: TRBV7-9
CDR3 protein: ASSDWDNSYEQY

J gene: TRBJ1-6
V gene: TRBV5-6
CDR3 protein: ASSLGGKNSPLH

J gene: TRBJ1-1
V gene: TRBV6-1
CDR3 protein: ASRFAEGTEAF

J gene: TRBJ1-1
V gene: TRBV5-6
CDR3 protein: ASSWTASAEAF

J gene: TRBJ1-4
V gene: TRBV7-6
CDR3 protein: ASSSQGRLF

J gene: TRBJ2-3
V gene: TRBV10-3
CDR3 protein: AISGAGTDTQY

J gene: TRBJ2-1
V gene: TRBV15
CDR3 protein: ATSRDGLNEQF

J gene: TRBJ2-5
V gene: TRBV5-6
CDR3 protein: ASSLPGQHQETQY

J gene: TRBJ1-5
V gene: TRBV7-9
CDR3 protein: ASSLGYRQGTDQPQH

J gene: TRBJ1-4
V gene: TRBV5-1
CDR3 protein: ASSLTRGEKLF

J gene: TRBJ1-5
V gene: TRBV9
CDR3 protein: ASSVLSSPQPQH

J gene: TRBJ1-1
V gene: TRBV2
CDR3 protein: ASSTQINTEAF

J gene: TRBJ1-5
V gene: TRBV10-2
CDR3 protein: ASREGYSNQPQH

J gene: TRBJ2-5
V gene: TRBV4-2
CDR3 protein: ASSQEGRVEETQY

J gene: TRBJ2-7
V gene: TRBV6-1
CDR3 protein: ASSGVAGGGDEQY

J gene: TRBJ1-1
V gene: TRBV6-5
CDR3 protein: ASRAQVARDTEAF

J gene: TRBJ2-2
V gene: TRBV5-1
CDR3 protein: ASSSSSGGTNTGELF

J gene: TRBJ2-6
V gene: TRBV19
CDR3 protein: ASTTGTTSIRPSGANVLT

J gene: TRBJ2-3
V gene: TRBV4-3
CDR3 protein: ASSQDYPGLTSGSDTQY

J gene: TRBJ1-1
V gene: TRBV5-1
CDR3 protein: ASSSRQGGNPEAF

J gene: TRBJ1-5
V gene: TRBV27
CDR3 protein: ASSPGTEIKPQH